This entry is about one T cell receptor beta chain. No antigen is known for it. No per-base quality is available; no much larger clone lies one base away. To estimate absolute template abundance from read counts, synthetic TCR analog templates were spiked into each PCR. Using the immunoSEQ assay, TCRbeta CDR3 regions were amplified from genomic DNA with bias-controlled V and J gene primers. Rearranged TCRbeta segments were sequenced at approximately 20X coverage. Per the source publication's procedure: Sequencing errors were corrected by clustering, and CDR3s were annotated against IMGT so that V, D and J genes could be assigned. Downstream analyses used only productive TCRbeta rearrangements and left out out-of-frame or stop-codon sequences. To compute clonality, Shannon entropy was normalized by the log of the number of unique productive sequences and then subtracted from one. Clones differing between time points or between blood and tumor were identified by Fisher's exact test with Benjamini-Hochberg correction at adjusted p below 0.01. TCRdb mirrors the immuneACCESS table, restricted to in-frame sequences. Some clones are absent from its copies; in checked studies, under half trace to an unresolved V gene, and the reason for the others is unknown. V and J calls and clone size are those listed in that table; D and trimming were worked out from the DNA. This sample has about 130,000 clones in its table, and approximately 84% of those were observed once. The top ten hold 3.2% of the sample.

The record originates from a study of PD-L1 blockade in urothelial cancer (dated by TCRdb to the late 2010s). A note on the overall study: Therapy was started at some point between 2013 and 2015 for all patients, and atezolizumab 1,200 mg was administered intravenously every 3 weeks. Blood samples were analyzed at two time points: 3 weeks after treatment start (second dose) and 6 weeks after treatment start. Pretreatment tumor samples and matched peripheral blood, collected serially before and after atezolizumab treatment, underwent TCR sequencing. Durable clinical benefit was achieved by nine patients and was not achieved by 20 patients. Somatic, immune and clinical correlates of response to PD-L1 blockade with atezolizumab in urothelial cancer were the focus of an exploratory multi-omic analysis. Blood samples gave median yields of 141,255 T cells and more than 80,000 unique TCRs, along with a median clonality of around 0.08. Patients had an ECOG performance status of 0 or 1 and had received between 0 and 3 prior chemotherapy regimens. In the same patients, whole exome sequencing and RNA sequencing of pretreatment tumors were performed in addition to TCR sequencing. Durable clinical benefit was defined as a progression-free survival longer than 6 months, and TCR features were additionally tested against progression-free survival and overall survival. Approximately 30 patients had pretreatment blood TCR-seq, about 25 had at least one posttreatment blood collection, and about 25 had tumor TCR-seq. About 90% of the roughly 29 patients were identified as males with urothelial cancer of bladder origin, and a prior smoking history was reported by 18 of 29 patients.

Here is what the overall study found, with its caveats: Because the sample size was small (n ≈ 31) and many of the analyses were exploratory, the results are meant to be hypothesis-generating. A pretreatment peripheral blood TCR clonality below the median was linked to improved progression-free and overall survival. Among patients with durable benefit, tumor-associated TCR clones showed greater expansion in peripheral blood 3 weeks after treatment started (n = 22, p = 0.022).

In light of the paper, this sample's time point label describes: pretreatment peripheral blood. The cohort included about 30 patients with locally advanced or metastatic urothelial carcinoma who were treated at Memorial Sloan Kettering on a trial protocol. Peripheral blood mononuclear cells were collected from each patient pretreatment and during treatment, giving between 1 and 8 total time points per patient. The Qiagen DNeasy Blood extraction kit was used to purify genomic DNA from total PBMCs and tumor samples. Collected pretreatment and during treatment, PBMCs were isolated and stored as previously described. V is reduced by 5 bases and J by 4 bases, leaving a spacing of 12 bases between them. The CDR3 goes from the cysteine to the phenylalanine over 14 residues. Just the 42-base CDR3 DNA is kept, in frame starting at base 1. Via the germline V gene, CDR1 is MDHEN and CDR2 SYDVKM.

The V gene is TRBV28 and the J gene is TRBJ1-5, and TRBD1 may be the D gene, going by 5 matching bases. This TCR was sampled from a man aged 45-65 years with urothelial cancer. Source: PBMCs, taken around atezolizumab (anti-PD-L1) treatment. The DNA sequence is given as TGTGCCAGCAGTCAACGACAGCGAAATCAGCCCCAGCATTTT. Its protein is CASSQRQRNQPQHF.